The TCR beta chain under discussion was sequenced for a study of post-analysis software for immune sequencing data. Findings and caveats of the study: Multiple sclerosis patients had significantly lower normalized Chao1 diversity than controls. Patients used roughly five TRBV segments, including TRBV5-6, TRBV5-1 and TRBV20-1, more often than controls.

As for this clonotype: The antigen is not known.

Built from TCR beta cDNA, the libraries had unique molecular identifiers in them. TCRdb analysed the PCR reads with MiXCR anew, one entry per CDR3 protein. The sample carries hundreds of thousands of distinct CDR3 sequences, approximately 39% recorded once. V lost 2 bases and J 1 base, leaving 12 bases between the germline ends. Germline V CDR1 and CDR2: SGHNT, YYREEE (reference sequence). This CDR3 comprises 15 residues. This clonotype originated in a girl aged 2 to 10 with multiple sclerosis. The sample taken for sequencing was blood. The rearrangement links TRBV5-4 to TRBJ1-2; perhaps TRBD1 as D (5 bases). CDR3 nucleotide sequence: TGTGCCAGCAGCTTTCCTCTGACAGATAACTATGGCTACACCTTC. Its translation: CASSFPLTDNYGYTF.